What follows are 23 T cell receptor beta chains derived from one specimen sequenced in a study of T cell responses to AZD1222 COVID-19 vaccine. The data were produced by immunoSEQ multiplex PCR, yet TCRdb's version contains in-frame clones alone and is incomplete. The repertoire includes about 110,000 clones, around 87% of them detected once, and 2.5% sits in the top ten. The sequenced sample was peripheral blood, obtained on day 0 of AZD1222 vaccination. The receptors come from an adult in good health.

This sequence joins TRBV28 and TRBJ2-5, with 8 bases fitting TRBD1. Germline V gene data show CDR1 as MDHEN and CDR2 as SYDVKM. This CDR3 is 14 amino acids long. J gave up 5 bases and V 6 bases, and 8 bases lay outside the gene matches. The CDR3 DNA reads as TGTGCCAGCAGCAGCCAGGGGGCAGGCGAGACCCAGTACTTC. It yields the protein CASSSQGAGETQYF.

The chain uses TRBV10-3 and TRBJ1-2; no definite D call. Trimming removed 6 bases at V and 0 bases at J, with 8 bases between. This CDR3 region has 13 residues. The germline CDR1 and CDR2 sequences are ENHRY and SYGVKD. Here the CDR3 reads CAIRTESNYGYTF. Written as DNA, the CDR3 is TGTGCCATCAGAACGGAATCTAACTATGGCTACACCTTC.

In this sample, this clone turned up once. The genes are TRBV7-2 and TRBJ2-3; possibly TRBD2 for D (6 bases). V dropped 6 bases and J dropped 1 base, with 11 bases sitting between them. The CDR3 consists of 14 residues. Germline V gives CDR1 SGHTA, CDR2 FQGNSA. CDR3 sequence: CASRAGWRTDTQYF. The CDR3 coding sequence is TGTGCCAGCAGGGCGGGGTGGCGCACAGATACGCAGTATTTT.

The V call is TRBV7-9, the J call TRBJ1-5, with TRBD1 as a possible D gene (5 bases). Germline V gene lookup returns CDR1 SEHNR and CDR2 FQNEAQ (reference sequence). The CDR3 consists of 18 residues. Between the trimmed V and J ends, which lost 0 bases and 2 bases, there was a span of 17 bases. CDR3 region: CASSLAADSLRGNQPQHF. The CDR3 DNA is TGTGCCAGCAGCTTAGCGGCCGACAGCCTTCGGGGCAATCAGCCCCAGCATTTT.

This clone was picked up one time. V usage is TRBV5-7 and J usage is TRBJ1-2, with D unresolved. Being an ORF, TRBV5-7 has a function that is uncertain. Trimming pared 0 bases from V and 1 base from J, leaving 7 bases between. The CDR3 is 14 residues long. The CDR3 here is CASSLVTHNYGYTF. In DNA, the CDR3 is TGTGCCAGCAGCTTGGTCACGCATAACTATGGCTACACCTTC.

CDR3 sequence: CASSPTSLSLGGPFF. In DNA form, the CDR3 reads TGTGCCAGCAGCCCAACTAGCCTCTCGTTGGGGGGTCCGTTCTTC. The chain is built from TRBV7-9 and TRBJ2-1; D possibly corresponds to TRBD2 (6 bases). CDR3 length: 15 amino acids. The V end was cut by 5 bases, the J end by 15 bases, with 26 bases between. Germline CDR1 and CDR2: SEHNR and FQNEAQ (reference sequence).

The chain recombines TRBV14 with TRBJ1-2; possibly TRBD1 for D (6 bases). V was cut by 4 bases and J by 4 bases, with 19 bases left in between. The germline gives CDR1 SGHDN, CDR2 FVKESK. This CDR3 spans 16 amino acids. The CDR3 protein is CASSPHRGAGVYGYTF. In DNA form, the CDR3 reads TGTGCCAGCAGCCCCCACCGGGGGGCAGGGGTCTATGGCTACACCTTC.

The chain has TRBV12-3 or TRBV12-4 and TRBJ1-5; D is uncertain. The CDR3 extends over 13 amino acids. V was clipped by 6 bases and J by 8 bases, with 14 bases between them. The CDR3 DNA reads TGTGCCAGCAGCCAACAGACCCGTGAGCCCCAGCATTTT. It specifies CASSQQTREPQHF.

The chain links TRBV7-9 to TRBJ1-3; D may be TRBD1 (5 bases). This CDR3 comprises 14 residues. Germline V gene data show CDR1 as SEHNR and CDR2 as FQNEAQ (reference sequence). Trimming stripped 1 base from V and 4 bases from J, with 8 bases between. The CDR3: CASSLVGRGNTIYF. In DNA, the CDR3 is TGTGCCAGCAGCTTAGTGGGGCGAGGAAACACCATATATTTT. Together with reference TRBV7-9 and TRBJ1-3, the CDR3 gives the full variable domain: DTGVSQNPRHKITKRGQNVTFRCDPISEHNRLYWYRQTLGQGPEFLTYFQNEAQLEKSRLLSDRFSAERPKGSFSTLEIQRTEQGDSAMYLCASSLVGRGNTIYFGEGSWLTVV.

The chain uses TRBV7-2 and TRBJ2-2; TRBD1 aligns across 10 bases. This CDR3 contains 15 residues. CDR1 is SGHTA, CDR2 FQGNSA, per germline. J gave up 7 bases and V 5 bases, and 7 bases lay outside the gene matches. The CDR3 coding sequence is TGTGCCAGCAGCCCAGGGACAGGGGTGGTCGGGGAGCTGTTTTTT. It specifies CASSPGTGVVGELFF.

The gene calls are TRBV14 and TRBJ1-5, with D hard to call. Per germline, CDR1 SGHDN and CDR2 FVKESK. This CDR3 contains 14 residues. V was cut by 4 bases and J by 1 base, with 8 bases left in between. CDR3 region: CASSLLRSNQPQHF. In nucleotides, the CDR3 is TGTGCCAGCAGCCTTTTAAGAAGCAATCAGCCCCAGCATTTT.

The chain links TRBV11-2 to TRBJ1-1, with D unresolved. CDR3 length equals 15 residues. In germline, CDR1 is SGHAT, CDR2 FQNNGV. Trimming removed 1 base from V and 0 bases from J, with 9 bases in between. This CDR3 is CASSLGPQMNTEAFF. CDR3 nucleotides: TGTGCCAGCAGCTTAGGACCGCAAATGAACACTGAAGCTTTCTTT.

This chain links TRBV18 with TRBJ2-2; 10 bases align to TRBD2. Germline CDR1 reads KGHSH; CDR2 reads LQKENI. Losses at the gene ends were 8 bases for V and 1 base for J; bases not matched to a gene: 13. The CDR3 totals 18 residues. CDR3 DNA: TGTGCCAGCACCCCCGCAGCGGGGGGGCCCTGGAACACCGGGGAGCTGTTTTTT. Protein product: CASTPAAGGPWNTGELFF. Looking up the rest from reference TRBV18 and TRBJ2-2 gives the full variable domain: NAGVMQNPRHLVRRRGQEARLRCSPMKGHSHVYWYRQLPEEGLKFMVYLQKENIIDESGMPKERFSAEFPKEGPSILRIQQVVRGDSAAYFCASTPAAGGPWNTGELFFGEGSRLTVL.

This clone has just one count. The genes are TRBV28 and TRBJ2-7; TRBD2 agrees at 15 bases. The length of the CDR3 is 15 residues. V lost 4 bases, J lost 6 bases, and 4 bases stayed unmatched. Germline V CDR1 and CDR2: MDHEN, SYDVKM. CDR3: CASSSLGLAGGEQYF. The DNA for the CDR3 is TGTGCCAGCAGTTCTCTGGGACTAGCGGGAGGCGAGCAGTACTTC.

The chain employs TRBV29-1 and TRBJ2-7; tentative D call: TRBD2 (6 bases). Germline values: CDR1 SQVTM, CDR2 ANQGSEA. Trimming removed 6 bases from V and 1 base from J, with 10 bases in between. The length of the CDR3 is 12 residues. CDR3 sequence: CSVTGTSYEQYF. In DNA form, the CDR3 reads TGCAGCGTGACCGGGACTTCCTACGAGCAGTACTTC.

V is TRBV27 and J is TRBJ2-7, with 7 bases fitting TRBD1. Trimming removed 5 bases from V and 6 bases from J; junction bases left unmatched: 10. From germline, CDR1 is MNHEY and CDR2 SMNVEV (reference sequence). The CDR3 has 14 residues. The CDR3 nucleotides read TGTGCCAGCAGTCTGACACAGGGGAGAAGCGAGCAGTACTTC. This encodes CASSLTQGRSEQYF.

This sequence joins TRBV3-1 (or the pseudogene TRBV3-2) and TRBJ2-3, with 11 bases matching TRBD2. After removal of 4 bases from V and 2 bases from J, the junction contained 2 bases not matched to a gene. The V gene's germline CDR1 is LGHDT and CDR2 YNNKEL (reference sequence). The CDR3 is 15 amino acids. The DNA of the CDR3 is TGTGCCAGCAGCCTGACTAGCGGGGTCACAGATACGCAGTATTTT. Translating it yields CASSLTSGVTDTQYF.

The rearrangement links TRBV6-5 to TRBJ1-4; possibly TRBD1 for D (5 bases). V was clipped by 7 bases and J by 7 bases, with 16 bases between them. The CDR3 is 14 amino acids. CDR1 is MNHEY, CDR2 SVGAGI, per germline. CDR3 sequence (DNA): TGTGCCAGCAAGATGAGCCTTGGGGCTGAAAAACTGTTTTTT. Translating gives CASKMSLGAEKLFF.

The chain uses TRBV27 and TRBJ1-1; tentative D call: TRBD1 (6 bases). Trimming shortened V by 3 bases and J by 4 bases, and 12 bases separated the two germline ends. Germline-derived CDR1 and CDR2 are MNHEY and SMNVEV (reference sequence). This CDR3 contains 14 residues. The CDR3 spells CASSFVQGLTEAFF. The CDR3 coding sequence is TGTGCCAGCAGTTTTGTTCAGGGGCTCACTGAAGCTTTCTTT.

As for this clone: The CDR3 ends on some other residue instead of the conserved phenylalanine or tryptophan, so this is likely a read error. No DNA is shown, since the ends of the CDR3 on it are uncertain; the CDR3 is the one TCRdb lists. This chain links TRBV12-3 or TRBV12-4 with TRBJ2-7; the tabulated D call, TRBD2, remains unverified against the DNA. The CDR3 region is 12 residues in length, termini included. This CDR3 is CASSLIGSGITL.

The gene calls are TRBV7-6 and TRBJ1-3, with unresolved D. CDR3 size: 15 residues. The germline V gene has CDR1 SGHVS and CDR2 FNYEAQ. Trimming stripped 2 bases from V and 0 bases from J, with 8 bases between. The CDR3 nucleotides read TGTGCCAGCAGCTTATCATCGGCCTCTGGAAACACCATATATTTT. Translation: CASSLSSASGNTIYF.

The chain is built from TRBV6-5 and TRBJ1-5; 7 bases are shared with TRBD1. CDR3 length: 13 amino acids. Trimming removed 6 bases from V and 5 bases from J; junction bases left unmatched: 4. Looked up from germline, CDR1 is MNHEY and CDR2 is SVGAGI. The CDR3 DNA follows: TGTGCCAGCAGCCGAGGGACAGATCAGCCCCAGCATTTT. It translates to CASSRGTDQPQHF.

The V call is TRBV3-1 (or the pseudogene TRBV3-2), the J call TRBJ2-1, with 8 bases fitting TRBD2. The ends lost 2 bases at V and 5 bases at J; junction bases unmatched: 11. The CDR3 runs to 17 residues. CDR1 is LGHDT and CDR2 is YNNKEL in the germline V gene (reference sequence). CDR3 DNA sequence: TGTGCCAGCAGCCAACCTATGGCGGGGGGTAGGGACAATGAGCAGTTCTTC. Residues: CASSQPMAGGRDNEQFF.